These T cell receptor beta chains were read from a single sample in a study of blood T cell repertoires in COVID-19. Assay: immunoSEQ multiplex PCR; the TCRdb copy retains only in-frame clones and omits some. In the table there are under 200,000 clones, roughly 90% of which are singletons. The specimen was peripheral blood. The receptors derive from a man between 18 and 35 years old with active or convalescent COVID-19. The CDR3 runs from the conserved cysteine through the conserved F or W. A D gene is named only where the DNA matches it firmly. Rows give clone size only sometimes, using once, few, many, or a class for an expanded clone.

v_call	j_call	d_call	clone_size	cdr3_nt	cdr3_aa
TRBV5-1	TRBJ1-4	TRBD1	.	TGCGCCAGCAGCCCCGGGACAGGGGTGCGGGCAGAAAAACTGTTTTTT	CASSPGTGVRAEKLFF
TRBV10-3	TRBJ1-1	TRBD1	few	TGTGCCATCAGGGGGGACAGGGGGAACACTGAAGCTTTCTTT	CAIRGDRGNTEAFF
TRBV30	TRBJ1-3	.	.	TGTGCCACCCAACAGGCCTCTGGAAACACCATATATTTT	CATQQASGNTIYF
TRBV3-1/TRBV3-2	TRBJ1-1	TRBD1	.	TGTGCCAGCAGCCAATCAAACAGGGGTGACACTGAAGCTTTCTTT	CASSQSNRGDTEAFF
TRBV11-2	TRBJ1-4	TRBD1	.	TGTGCCAGCAGCTCAGGGGGCGATGAAAAACTGTTTTTT	CASSSGGDEKLFF
TRBV19	TRBJ2-7	.	.	TGTGCCAGTAGAAAAACAGGGTCCGCCGAGCAGTACTTC	CASRKTGSAEQYF
TRBV10-3	TRBJ1-2	.	.	TGTGCCATCAGTGAGGCAACGTTAACAACCTATGGCTACACCTTC	CAISEATLTTYGYTF
TRBV29-1	TRBJ2-2	.	once	TGCAGCGTTGAAACGGGAAAGGGCACCGGGGAGCTGTTTTTT	CSVETGKGTGELFF
TRBV25-1	TRBJ2-2	TRBD2	.	TGTGCCAGCGCCGGACTAGCGGGAGGTACCGGGGAGCTGTTTTTT	CASAGLAGGTGELFF
TRBV7-9	TRBJ1-4	.	.	TGTGCCAGCAGCCCCTCTGGCAGGGTCGGTGAAAAACTGTTTTTT	CASSPSGRVGEKLFF
TRBV7-6	TRBJ1-4	TRBD1	.	TGTGCCAGCAGCTTAGTTGACAGGGGGAATTTTGCAACTAATGAAAAACTGTTTTTT	CASSLVDRGNFATNEKLFF
TRBV2	TRBJ1-2	TRBD1	.	TGTGCCAGCAGTGCTAGGACAGGGGTTATGGGGTACACCTTC	CASSARTGVMGYTF
TRBV2	TRBJ2-5	TRBD2	.	TGTGCCAGCAGTCCCGGGACTAGCGGGGGGGGTCAAGAGACCCAGTACTTC	CASSPGTSGGGQETQYF
TRBV28	TRBJ2-4	TRBD2	.	TGTGCCAGCAGCTCCCTAGCGGGAAACATTCAGTACTTC	CASSSLAGNIQYF
TRBV19	TRBJ1-2	.	few	TGTGCCAGTAGCCTTGCTCGGGGGTTCACCTTC	CASSLARGFTF
TRBV2	TRBJ1-2	.	.	TGTGCCAGCACCCTCCGGGGTTTCAACTATGGCTACACCTTC	CASTLRGFNYGYTF